The entry below gives a single T cell receptor beta chain sequence along with its context. The source of the sample is a study of blood T cell repertoires in COVID-19. Across the study: The study drew acute and convalescent COVID-19 samples from the United States, Italy and Spain. Sample material is recorded as cDNA or gDNA derived from T cells, B-cell-depleted T cells, or PBMCs.

Authors' data handling: Nucleated cell counts were estimated from reference gene primer amplification. Generated by immunoSEQ multiplex PCR, the TCRdb table keeps only in-frame clones and is missing some. That table is the source of V, J and clone size, and D and trimming were worked out from the DNA. The table lists about 170,000 clones, about 85% of them singletons. The sequenced sample consisted of peripheral blood. The clonotype originates from a man aged 60 to 69 who had recovered from COVID-19.

The CDR3 region is CASKSSGNEQFF. In DNA form, the CDR3 reads TGTGCCAGCAAATCTTCCGGGAATGAGCAGTTCTTC. The gene calls are TRBV27 and TRBJ2-1; D not certain. Germline V gives CDR1 MNHEY, CDR2 SMNVEV (reference sequence). Trimming took 7 bases from V and 7 from J, leaving 11 bases between them. The CDR3 spans 12 residues.